This T cell receptor (beta chain) was found in a study of blood T cell repertoires in COVID-19. Looking at the study overall: Acute and convalescent COVID-19 samples came from the United States, Italy and Spain.

CDR1 is SGHDN and CDR2 is FVKESK in the germline V gene. The CDR3 consists of 12 residues. The V and J ends lost 5 bases and 4 bases respectively, with 9 bases between them. As processed by the authors: Using reference gene primer amplification, nucleated cell counts were estimated. The table came from immunoSEQ multiplex PCR; TCRdb's copy has only in-frame clones and leaves some out. For V, J and clone size, that table is used; D and trimming come from the DNA. This table holds about 300,000 clones, around 89% found once. This sequence was found in a woman aged 25 to 39 who had recovered from COVID-19. V usage is TRBV14 and J usage is TRBJ2-7; weak D call: TRBD1 (6 bases). Material: peripheral blood. The DNA for the CDR3 is TGTGCCAGCAGCAAACAGGGATACGAGCAGTACTTC. This gives the protein CASSKQGYEQYF.